Included here is one T cell receptor beta chain sequence, with context. The CDR3 length is 18 residues. The V gene end was trimmed by 6 bases and the J gene end by 1 base; junction bases not matched to a gene: 11. Germline V gives CDR1 MNHGY, CDR2 SAAAGT. This sample stems from a study of blood T cell repertoires in COVID-19. The method was immunoSEQ multiplex PCR; TCRdb's version includes in-frame clones alone and lacks a portion of them. The sample has about 290,000 clones, roughly 86% seen once. The TCR was taken from a woman aged 25 to 45 with COVID-19, enrolled during active disease. Source material: peripheral blood. The V and J genes are TRBV6-8 and TRBJ2-5; 13 bases align to TRBD2. CDR3 nucleotides: TGTGCCAGCAGCCAACTAGCGGGGGGGCCTAAGCCCCAAGAGACCCAGTACTTC. Translated, it gives CASSQLAGGPKPQETQYF.